This T cell receptor beta chain was retrieved from a study of blood T cell repertoires in COVID-19. Assay used: immunoSEQ multiplex PCR; TCRdb lists only in-frame clones, some missing. The sample carries around 250,000 clones, about 82% recorded once. Material: peripheral blood. The sequence came from a man older than 75 with acute or convalescent COVID-19.

As DNA, the CDR3 is TGTGCCAGCAGTGACATGGCGGGGGGTCCCCTGTATTTT. Translated, it gives CASSDMAGGPLYF. The chain employs TRBV2 and TRBJ2-3, with 8 bases aligning to TRBD2. Germline V lookup: CDR1 SNHLY, CDR2 FYNNEI. V lost 3 bases to trimming and J lost 14 bases; unmatched junction nucleotides: 10. The CDR3 extends over 13 amino acids.